This T cell receptor beta chain was captured in a study of CD4 T cells in relation to SARS-CoV-2 and coronaviruses. Concerning this clone: Antigen specificity is unknown.

Before the COVID-19 pandemic, during about 2011-2019, CD4+ T cells were taken from unexposed donors. After roughly ten days of culture, CD4+ T cells were isolated. Germline trimming cut 5 bases from V and 7 bases from J; bases unmatched to any gene: 8. This CDR3 region has 15 residues. Germline V gene lookup returns CDR1 SEHNR and CDR2 FQNEAQ (reference sequence). Using immunoSEQ multiplex PCR, the repertoire was profiled, and TCRdb retains in-frame clones only, with some absent. Found here are about 17,000 clones, more than 75% of them singletons; the top ten hold roughly a third. The chain combines TRBV7-9 with TRBJ1-6; 7 bases are shared with TRBD1. The source material was CD4+ T cells from PBMCs, cultured in vitro. The source is a human donor in good health. CDR3 sequence reads: CASSGTGTANSPLHF. Written as DNA, the CDR3 is TGTGCCAGCAGCGGGACCGGGACAGCAAATTCACCCCTCCACTTT.